Ten or more counts support the clone carrying this TCR beta chain. Its antigen is unidentified. The observed sequence ends 3 residues before the CDR3 terminus, with the missing tail filled in from the germline J gene. TCRdb's copy holds only in-frame clones and misses some; the assay was immunoSEQ multiplex PCR. This sample has about 52,000 clones, each found more than once. CDR3 size: 14 residues. Deletions cut 7 bases from V and 2 bases from J, with 12 bases between. Germline loops: CDR1 SNHLY, CDR2 FYNNEI. The data stem from a study of T cell clonality in common variable immunodeficiency. Study outcomes and limitations: In common variable immunodeficiency, TCR beta chains reportedly carried fewer deletions and N-nucleotide insertions. Compared with healthy controls, CVID subjects showed increased TCRbeta clonality, mostly in about a third.

Each donor provided about 4.5 to 8.5 ml of heparinized whole blood. This sequence joins TRBV2 and TRBJ1-5; D is undetermined. Sequenced material: peripheral blood mononuclear cells. The clonotype was recovered from a person aged 18 to 75 in good health. CDR3 in amino acids: CASNRGEGNQPQHF. The sequenced CDR3 bases are TGTGCCAGCAATCGGGGAGAGGGCAATCAGCCC. Combining the CDR3 with reference TRBV2 and TRBJ1-5 gives the whole variable domain EPEVTQTPSHQVTQMGQEVILRCVPISNHLYFYWYRQILGQKVEFLVSFYNNEISEKSEIFDDQFSVERPDGSNFTLKIRSTKLEDSAMYFCASNRGEGNQPQHFGDGTRLSIL.